This T cell receptor beta chain was documented in a study of cytomegalovirus exposure and HLA in healthy donors. This PCR relied on a set of 60 Vbeta primers and 13 Jbeta primers. The data were produced by immunoSEQ multiplex PCR, yet TCRdb's version contains in-frame clones alone and is incomplete. The table lists 130,000 to 150,000 clones, roughly 79% of them singletons. Findings and caveats of the study: Within an earlier analysis, most TCR beta V segments proved productive either about 87% or about 30% of the time. Presence/absence analysis assumed near-uniform sequencing depth across donors. In a later analysis, TCR beta V- and J-gene trimming showed a link to a missense DCLRE1C variant.

About this clone itself: Its antigen is still unknown.

The CDR3 consists of 15 residues. CDR1 is SGHRS and CDR2 is YFSETQ in the germline V gene. V was shortened by 4 bases and J by 3 bases, with 17 bases between the two germline ends. Sequenced material: PBMCs. The chain couples TRBV5-1 to TRBJ2-7; D perhaps matches TRBD2 (6 bases). This sequence was found in a woman between 40 and 55 years old in good health and CMV-seropositive. DNA for the CDR3: TGCGCCAGCAGCCGTGCAGGGAACGGGGGCTACGAGCAGTACTTC. This translates into CASSRAGNGGYEQYF.